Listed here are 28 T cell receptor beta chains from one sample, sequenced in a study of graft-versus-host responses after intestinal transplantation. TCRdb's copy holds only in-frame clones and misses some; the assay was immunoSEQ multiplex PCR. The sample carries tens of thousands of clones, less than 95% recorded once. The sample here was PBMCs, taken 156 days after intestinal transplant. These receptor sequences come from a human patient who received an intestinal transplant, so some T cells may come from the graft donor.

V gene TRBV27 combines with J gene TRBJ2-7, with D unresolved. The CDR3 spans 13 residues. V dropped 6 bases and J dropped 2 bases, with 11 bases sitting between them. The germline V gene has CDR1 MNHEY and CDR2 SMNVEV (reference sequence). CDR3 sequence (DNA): TGTGCCAGCAGCCTGACGGCGACCTACGAGCAGTACTTC. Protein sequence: CASSLTATYEQYF.

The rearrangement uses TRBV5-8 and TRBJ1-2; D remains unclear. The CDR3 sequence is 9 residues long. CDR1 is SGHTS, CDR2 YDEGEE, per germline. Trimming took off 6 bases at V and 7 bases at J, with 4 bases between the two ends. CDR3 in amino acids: CASIGGYTF. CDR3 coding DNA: TGTGCCAGCATCGGTGGCTACACCTTC. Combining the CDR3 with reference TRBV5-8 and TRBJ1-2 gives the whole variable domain EAGVTQSPTHLIKTRGQQATLRCSPISGHTSVYWYQQALGLGLQFLLWYDEGEERNRGNFPPRFSGRQFPNYSSELNVNALELEDSALYLCASIGGYTFGSGTRLTVV.

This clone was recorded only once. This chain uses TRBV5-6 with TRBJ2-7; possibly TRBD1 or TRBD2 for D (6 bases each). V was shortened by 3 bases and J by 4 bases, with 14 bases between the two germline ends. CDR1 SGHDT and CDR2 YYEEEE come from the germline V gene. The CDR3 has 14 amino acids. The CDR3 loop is CASSWGARGYEQYF. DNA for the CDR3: TGTGCCAGCAGCTGGGGGGCCAGGGGATACGAGCAGTACTTC.

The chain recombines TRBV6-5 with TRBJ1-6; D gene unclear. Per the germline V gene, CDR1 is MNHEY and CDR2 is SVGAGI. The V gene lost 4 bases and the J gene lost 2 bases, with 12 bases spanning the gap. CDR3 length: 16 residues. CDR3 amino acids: CASSFSGQTYNSPLHF. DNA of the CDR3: TGTGCCAGCAGTTTCTCTGGCCAAACCTATAATTCACCCCTCCACTTT.

CDR3 nucleotides: TGTGCCAGCAAGTGGGCCGTCCTGGGTTCCTACGAGCAGTACTTC. Amino acids: CASKWAVLGSYEQYF. The V call is TRBV7-2, the J call TRBJ2-7; unclear D gene. Trimming took 7 bases from V and 1 from J, leaving 17 bases between them. Germline V gives CDR1 SGHTA, CDR2 FQGNSA. The CDR3 spans 15 residues.

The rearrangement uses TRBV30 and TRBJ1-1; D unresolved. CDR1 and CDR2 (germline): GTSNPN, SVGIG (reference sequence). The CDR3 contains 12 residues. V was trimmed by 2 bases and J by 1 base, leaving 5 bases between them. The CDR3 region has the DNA TGTGCCTGGAGTAGAACGAACACTGAAGCTTTCTTT. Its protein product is CAWSRTNTEAFF.

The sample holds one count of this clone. The CDR3 sequence: CASSRAELAGGARNGELFF. The CDR3 DNA reads as TGTGCCAGCAGCCGCGCCGAACTAGCGGGAGGGGCACGTAACGGGGAGCTGTTTTTT. This chain uses TRBV5-6 with TRBJ2-2, with TRBD2 identical over 13 bases. V was pared by 4 bases and J by 7 bases, with 16 bases of the junction left unmatched. The germline V gene has CDR1 SGHDT and CDR2 YYEEEE. The CDR3 consists of 19 residues.

CDR3 sequence reads: CASSLLRPGELFF. The CDR3 region has the DNA TGTGCCAGCAGCTTATTGCGTCCCGGGGAGCTGTTTTTT. The chain couples TRBV7-2 to TRBJ2-2; D uncertain. The CDR3 spans 13 residues. V was cut by 2 bases and J by 6 bases, with 7 bases left in between. Germline-derived CDR1 and CDR2 are SGHTA and FQGNSA. Filled out from reference TRBV7-2 and TRBJ2-2, the complete variable domain reads GAGVSQSPSNKVTEKGKDVELRCDPISGHTALYWYRQSLGQGLEFLIYFQGNSAPDKSGLPSDRFSAERTGGSVSTLTIQRTQQEDSAVYLCASSLLRPGELFFGEGSRLTVL.

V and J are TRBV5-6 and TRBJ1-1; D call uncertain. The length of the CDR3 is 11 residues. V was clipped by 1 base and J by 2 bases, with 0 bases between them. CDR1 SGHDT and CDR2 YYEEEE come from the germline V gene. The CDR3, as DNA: TGTGCCAGCAGCTTGAACACTGAAGCTTTCTTT. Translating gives CASSLNTEAFF.

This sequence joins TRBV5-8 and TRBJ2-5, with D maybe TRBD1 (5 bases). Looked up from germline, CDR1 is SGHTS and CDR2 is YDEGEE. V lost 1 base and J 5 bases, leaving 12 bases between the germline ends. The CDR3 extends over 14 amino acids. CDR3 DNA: TGTGCCAGCAGCTTGAGGCAACCAGGGGAGACCCAGTACTTC. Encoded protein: CASSLRQPGETQYF.

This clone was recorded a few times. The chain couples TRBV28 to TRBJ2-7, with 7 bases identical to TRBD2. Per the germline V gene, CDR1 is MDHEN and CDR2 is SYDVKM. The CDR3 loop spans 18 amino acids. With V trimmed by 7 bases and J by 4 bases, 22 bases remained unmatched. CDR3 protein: CASNSPAWASGIGYEQYF. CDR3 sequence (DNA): TGTGCCAGCAACTCCCCGGCCTGGGCTAGCGGAATAGGGTACGAGCAGTACTTC.

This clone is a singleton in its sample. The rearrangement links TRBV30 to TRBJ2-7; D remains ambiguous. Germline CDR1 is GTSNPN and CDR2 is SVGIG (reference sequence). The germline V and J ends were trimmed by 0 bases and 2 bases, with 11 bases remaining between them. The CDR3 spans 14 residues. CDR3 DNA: TGTGCCTGGAGTGTTGTCCTCATCCCCTACGAGCAGTACTTC. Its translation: CAWSVVLIPYEQYF.

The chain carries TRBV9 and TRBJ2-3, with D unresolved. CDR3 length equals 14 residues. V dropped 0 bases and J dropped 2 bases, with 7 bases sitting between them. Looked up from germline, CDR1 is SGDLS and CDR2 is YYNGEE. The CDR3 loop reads CASSVGAPTDTQYF. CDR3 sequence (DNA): TGTGCCAGCAGCGTAGGGGCCCCCACAGATACGCAGTATTTT.

Here the CDR3 reads CASSLVVRGGPHEQYF. Written as DNA, the CDR3 is TGTGCCAGCAGCTTAGTTGTTCGGGGGGGGCCCCACGAGCAGTACTTC. The chain couples TRBV11-2 to TRBJ2-7; 8 bases agree with TRBD2. J lost 5 bases, V lost 1 base, and 10 bases had no gene match. Per germline, CDR1 SGHAT and CDR2 FQNNGV. The CDR3 runs to 16 residues.

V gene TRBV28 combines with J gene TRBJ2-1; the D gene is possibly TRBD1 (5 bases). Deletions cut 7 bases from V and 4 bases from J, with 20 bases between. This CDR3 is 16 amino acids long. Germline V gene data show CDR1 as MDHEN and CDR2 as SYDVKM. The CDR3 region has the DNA TGTGCCAGCAACTACTTAGGATGGGGCCTATACAATGAGCAGTTCTTC. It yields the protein CASNYLGWGLYNEQFF.

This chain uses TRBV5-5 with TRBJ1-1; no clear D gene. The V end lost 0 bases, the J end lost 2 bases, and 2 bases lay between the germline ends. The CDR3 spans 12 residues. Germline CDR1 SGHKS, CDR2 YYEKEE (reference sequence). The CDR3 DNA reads TGTGCCAGCAGCTTGGATAACACTGAAGCTTTCTTT. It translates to CASSLDNTEAFF. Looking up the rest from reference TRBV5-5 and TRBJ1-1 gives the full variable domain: DAGVTQSPTHLIKTRGQQVTLRCSPISGHKSVSWYQQVLGQGPQFIFQYYEKEERGRGNFPDRFSARQFPNYSSELNVNALLLGDSALYLCASSLDNTEAFFGQGTRLTVV.

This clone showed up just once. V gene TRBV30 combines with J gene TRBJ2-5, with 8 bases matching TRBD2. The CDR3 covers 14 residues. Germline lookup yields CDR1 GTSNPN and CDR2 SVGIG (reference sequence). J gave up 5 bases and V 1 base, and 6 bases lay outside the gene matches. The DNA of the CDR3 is TGTGCCTGGAGTGAACTAGCGGCTCGGGAGACCCAGTACTTC. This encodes CAWSELAARETQYF.

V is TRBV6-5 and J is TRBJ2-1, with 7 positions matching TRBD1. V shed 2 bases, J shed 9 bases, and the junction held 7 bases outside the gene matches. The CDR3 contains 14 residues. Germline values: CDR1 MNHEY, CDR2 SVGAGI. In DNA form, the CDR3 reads TGTGCCAGCAGTTACGGACAGGAGTTTGGTGAGCAGTTCTTC. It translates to CASSYGQEFGEQFF.

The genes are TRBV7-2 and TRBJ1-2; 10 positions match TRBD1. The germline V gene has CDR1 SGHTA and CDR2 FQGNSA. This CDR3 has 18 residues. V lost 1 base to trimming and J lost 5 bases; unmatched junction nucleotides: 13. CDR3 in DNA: TGTGCCAGCAGCTTAGTAGGGACAGGGGACCGCCAGACTTATGGCTACACCTTC. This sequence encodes CASSLVGTGDRQTYGYTF.

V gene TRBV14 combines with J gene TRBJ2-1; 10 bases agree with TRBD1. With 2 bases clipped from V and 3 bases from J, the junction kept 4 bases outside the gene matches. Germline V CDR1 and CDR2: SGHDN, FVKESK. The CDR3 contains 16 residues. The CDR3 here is CASSQSGQGVYNEQFF. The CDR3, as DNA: TGTGCCAGCAGCCAATCCGGACAGGGGGTCTACAATGAGCAGTTCTTC.

The CDR3 sequence: CASSLGTVTYEQYF. The DNA of the CDR3 is TGTGCCAGCAGCTTGGGGACTGTAACCTACGAGCAGTACTTC. The chain recombines TRBV5-6 with TRBJ2-7; D might be TRBD2 (5 bases). Per the germline V gene, CDR1 is SGHDT and CDR2 is YYEEEE. The V and J ends lost 0 bases and 2 bases respectively, with 9 bases between them. The CDR3 sequence is 14 residues long.

As DNA, the CDR3 is TGTGCCAGCAGCGTAGGGGGACAGATGTCCCACACAGATACGCAGTATTTT. It is translated as CASSVGGQMSHTDTQYF. The chain uses TRBV9 and TRBJ2-3, with 7 positions matching TRBD1. From germline, CDR1 is SGDLS and CDR2 YYNGEE. The CDR3 runs to 17 residues. Trimming at V came to 0 bases and at J to 2 bases, leaving 9 bases not matched to a gene.

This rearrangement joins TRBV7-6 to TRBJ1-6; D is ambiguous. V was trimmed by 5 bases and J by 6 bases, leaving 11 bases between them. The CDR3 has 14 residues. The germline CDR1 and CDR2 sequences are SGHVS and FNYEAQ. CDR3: CASSQDGFNSPLHF. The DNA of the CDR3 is TGTGCCAGCAGCCAGGACGGTTTTAATTCACCCCTCCACTTT.

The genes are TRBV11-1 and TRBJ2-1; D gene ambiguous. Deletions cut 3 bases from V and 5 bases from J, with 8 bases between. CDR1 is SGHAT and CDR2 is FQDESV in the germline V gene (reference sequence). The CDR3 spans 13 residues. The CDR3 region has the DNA TGTGCCAGCAGCTTTCAGGCAAACAATGAGCAGTTCTTC. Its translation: CASSFQANNEQFF.

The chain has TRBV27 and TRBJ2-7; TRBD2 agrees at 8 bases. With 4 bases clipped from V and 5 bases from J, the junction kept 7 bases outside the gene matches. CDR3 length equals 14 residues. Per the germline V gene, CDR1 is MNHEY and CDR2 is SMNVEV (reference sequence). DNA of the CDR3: TGTGCCAGCAGTTCAATTAGCGGGATAGACGAGCAGTACTTC. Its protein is CASSSISGIDEQYF.

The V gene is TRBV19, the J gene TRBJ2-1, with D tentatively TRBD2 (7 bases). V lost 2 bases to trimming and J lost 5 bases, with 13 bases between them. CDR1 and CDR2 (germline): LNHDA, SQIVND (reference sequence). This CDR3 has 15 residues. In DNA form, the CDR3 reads TGTGCCAGTAGTATAATAGGGGGGGGCCACAATGAGCAGTTCTTC. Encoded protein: CASSIIGGGHNEQFF.

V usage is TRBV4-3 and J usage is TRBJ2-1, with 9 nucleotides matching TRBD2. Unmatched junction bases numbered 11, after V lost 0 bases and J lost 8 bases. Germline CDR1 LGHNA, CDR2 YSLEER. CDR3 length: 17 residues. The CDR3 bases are TGCGCCAGCAGCCAAGATTCCGCGCGGGGGGGTATGGATGAGCAGTTCTTC. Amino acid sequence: CASSQDSARGGMDEQFF.

The CDR3: CASSYAGGPRNEQFF. The CDR3 region has the DNA TGTGCCAGTAGTTACGCGGGGGGGCCCCGCAATGAGCAGTTCTTC. The rearrangement uses TRBV19 and TRBJ2-1; 9 bases map to TRBD2. The trim removed 5 bases at V and 6 bases at J, leaving 8 bases unmatched. The CDR3 has 15 amino acids. Germline lookup yields CDR1 LNHDA and CDR2 SQIVND (reference sequence).